This TCR beta chain is drawn from a study of persistence of HIV-infected CD4 T cells. Findings and limits, study-wide: CMV- and Gag-responding cells had lower TCRbeta richness than CD3/CD28-responding cells.

With respect to this clone: Its antigen is unidentified.

Germline loops: CDR1 SNHLY, CDR2 FYNNEI. The CDR3 has 15 amino acids. V shed 4 bases, J shed 1 base, and the junction held 4 bases outside the gene matches. This nonspecific control used anti-CD3/anti-CD28 bead stimulation of CD4+ T cells. Responding CD4+ T cells were sorted by upregulation of both CD40 ligand and CD69. Donors had undetectable plasma HIV-1 RNA, under 50 copies/mL, for 4+ years. Sequencing used immunoSEQ version 4 in survey mode. Here immunoSEQ multiplex PCR was the method, and the copy in TCRdb shows in-frame clones only, minus some. Here the sample spans some 50,000 clones, about nine tenths being singletons.

The TCR comes from an adult woman with HIV who was CMV-seropositive. This chain uses TRBV2 with TRBJ2-1; 7 positions agree with TRBD1. The sequencing here drew on CD4+ T cells sorted from PBMCs after approximately 20-hour stimulation, taken from a patient who received antiretroviral therapy. This chain's CDR3 is CASSGDRASYNEQFF. CDR3 bases: TGTGCCAGCAGTGGCGACAGGGCGTCCTACAATGAGCAGTTCTTC.